These 7 T cell receptor beta chains were all obtained from the same sample, sequenced in a study of blood T cell repertoires in COVID-19. Repertoires were generated with immunoSEQ multiplex PCR, while TCRdb's copy carries only in-frame clones and drops some. This sample has more than 250,000 clones, with around 88% found just once. Sequenced material: peripheral blood. The source of these receptors is a woman between 45 and 65 years old with acute or convalescent COVID-19.

The rearrangement uses TRBV7-3 and TRBJ2-2; D is perhaps TRBD2 (5 bases). V lost 5 bases, J lost 6 bases, and 19 bases lay in between. This CDR3 contains 16 residues. Looked up from germline, CDR1 is SGHTA and CDR2 is FQGTGA. CDR3 sequence (DNA): TGTGCCAGCAGCCCGCCGGAGGCGCGTTCTGCCGGGGAGCTGTTTTTT. Its protein is CASSPPEARSAGELFF.

The rearrangement links TRBV27 to TRBJ2-1, with D possibly TRBD2 on 6 matching bases. The germline CDR1 and CDR2 sequences are MNHEY and SMNVEV (reference sequence). V lost 3 bases and J 1 base, leaving 10 bases between the germline ends. This CDR3 has 15 residues. DNA for the CDR3: TGTGCCAGCAGTTTTTGGCGGGAATCCTACAATGAGCAGTTCTTC. Translated, it gives CASSFWRESYNEQFF.

The chain recombines TRBV5-4 with TRBJ1-1; tentative D call: TRBD1 (6 bases). Looked up from germline, CDR1 is SGHNT and CDR2 is YYREEE (reference sequence). V dropped 4 bases and J dropped 1 base, with 11 bases sitting between them. The CDR3 contains 14 residues. The DNA for the CDR3 is TGTGCCAGCAGCCCCGGACAGCGGAACACTGAAGCTTTCTTT. As protein: CASSPGQRNTEAFF.

The chain uses TRBV10-3 and TRBJ2-3, with TRBD2 matching 8 bases. CDR1 ENHRY and CDR2 SYGVKD come from the germline V gene. Losses at the gene ends were 3 bases for V and 2 bases for J; bases not matched to a gene: 7. The CDR3 is 16 residues long. CDR3 sequence reads: CAISDWTSSSTDTQYF. CDR3 in DNA: TGTGCCATCAGTGATTGGACTAGCTCTTCCACAGATACGCAGTATTTT.

The chain recombines TRBV28 with TRBJ1-5; 10 bases line up with TRBD1. The germline CDR1 and CDR2 sequences are MDHEN and SYDVKM. V gave up 5 bases and J gave up 5 bases; unmatched junction bases: 6. The CDR3 covers 15 residues. The CDR3 DNA is TGTGCCAGCAGTAGCTCCGGGACAGGGGATCAGCCCCAGCATTTT. It specifies CASSSSGTGDQPQHF.

The rearrangement uses TRBV7-9 and TRBJ2-3; 7 bases are shared with TRBD2. CDR3 length equals 15 residues. Germline CDR1 and CDR2: SEHNR and FQNEAQ (reference sequence). The V and J ends lost 5 bases and 4 bases, in that order; junction bases with no gene match: 9. Written as DNA, the CDR3 is TGTGCCAGCAGCGTGACCCCGGGACTATCAGATACGCAGTATTTT. This sequence encodes CASSVTPGLSDTQYF.

The CDR3 DNA sequence: TGCGCCAGCACCCTGACAGGGTCCACCGGGGAGCTGTTTTTT. The encoded protein is CASTLTGSTGELFF. The chain employs TRBV5-1 and TRBJ2-2; 7 bases match TRBD1. The length of the CDR3 is 14 residues. V was pared by 6 bases and J by 4 bases, with 6 bases of the junction left unmatched. Germline CDR1 reads SGHRS; CDR2 reads YFSETQ.